Below are 9 T cell receptor beta chains sequenced from a single sample in a study of CD8+ T cells in alopecia areata. RNA, once extracted, was reverse transcribed into cDNA for use as the sequencing template. Libraries were prepared by immunoSEQ multiplex PCR; TCRdb keeps only in-frame clonotypes and omits some of them. The data contain 35,000 or so clones, around 57% of them singletons. CD4+ cells from about 5 patients were sorted into CD25+CD127- cells. What was sequenced was CD4+ Tregs sorted from blood. These receptors all stem from a human donor with alopecia areata.

A few counts support this clone. The chain combines TRBV7-9 with TRBJ2-3; D not resolved. The CDR3 is 12 amino acids. Germline values: CDR1 SEHNR, CDR2 FQNEAQ (reference sequence). With 4 bases removed from V and 2 bases from J, the gap between germline ends came to 4 bases. As DNA, the CDR3 is TGTGCCAGCAGCTCTGTCACAGATACGCAGTATTTT. Protein product: CASSSVTDTQYF.

In this sample, this clone turned up once. Other DNA variants within this sample encode the same CDR3. V gene TRBV4-3 combines with J gene TRBJ1-2, with D perhaps matching TRBD1 (6 bases). This CDR3 region has 13 residues. V lost 1 base, J lost 8 bases, and 11 bases lay in between. Germline CDR1 LGHNA, CDR2 YSLEER. The CDR3 nucleotides are TGCGCCAGCAGCCAAGGGGGGGGCGGGGGCTACACCTTC. Translating it yields CASSQGGGGGYTF.

This clone was recorded only once. This rearrangement joins TRBV4-2 to TRBJ1-1; 8 nucleotides agree with TRBD1. This CDR3 comprises 16 residues. Germline CDR1 is LGHNA and CDR2 is YNFKEQ. Trimming took 4 bases from V and 1 from J; bases not matched to a gene: 8. In DNA, the CDR3 is TGTGCCAGCAGCCTGGGGATCGGGACAGGGAACACTGAAGCTTTCTTT. It is translated as CASSLGIGTGNTEAFF.

This clone is medium-sized within its sample. V gene TRBV28 combines with J gene TRBJ2-7, with D unresolved. CDR3 size: 10 residues. Germline V lookup: CDR1 MDHEN, CDR2 SYDVKM. V shed 10 bases and J shed 5 bases, with 9 bases lying between them. In DNA, the CDR3 is TGTGCCACCCTCAGCCACGAGCAGTACTTC. Amino acids: CATLSHEQYF.

A few counts support this clone. The CDR3 loop is CASSFGGGRGETQYF. Written as DNA, the CDR3 is TGTGCCAGCAGCTTTGGTGGGGGCCGGGGAGAGACCCAGTACTTC. The chain couples TRBV7-6 to TRBJ2-5; a weak D match, TRBD1 (6 bases). V lost 3 bases and J lost 4, with 15 bases in between. The V gene's germline CDR1 is SGHVS and CDR2 FNYEAQ. The CDR3 is 15 amino acids.

The chain employs TRBV18 and TRBJ2-3; the D is unclear. Germline V CDR1 and CDR2: KGHSH, LQKENI. CDR3 length: 13 residues. V lost 0 bases and J lost 2, with 3 bases in between. The CDR3 protein is CASSPPHTDTQYF. The CDR3, as DNA: TGTGCCAGCTCACCACCCCACACAGATACGCAGTATTTT.

This clone was picked up a small number of times. The chain recombines TRBV7-9 with TRBJ2-1; D is unresolved. The ends were cut back, 3 bases at V and 6 bases at J, with 15 bases in the middle. The CDR3 runs 15 residues. Germline V gene lookup returns CDR1 SEHNR and CDR2 FQNEAQ (reference sequence). CDR3 DNA sequence: TGTGCCAGCAGCTTTGGTGAAGGGTTTGGCAATGAGCAGTTCTTC. Amino acid sequence: CASSFGEGFGNEQFF.

V is TRBV2 and J is TRBJ2-2; no clear D gene. Germline CDR1 SNHLY, CDR2 FYNNEI. Trimming removed 5 bases from V and 3 bases from J, with 16 bases in between. This CDR3 spans 16 amino acids. The CDR3 region has the DNA TGTGCCAGCAGTCTGACACCCCTGCACTACACCGGGGAGCTGTTTTTT. It specifies CASSLTPLHYTGELFF.

The rearrangement joins TRBV7-2 to TRBJ1-1; no reliable D call. This CDR3 is 12 amino acids long. Between the trimmed V and J ends, which lost 5 bases and 8 bases, there was a span of 12 bases. Germline CDR1 SGHTA, CDR2 FQGNSA. The CDR3 loop is CASSLYGGEAFF. For the CDR3, the DNA is TGTGCCAGCAGCCTGTATGGAGGGGAAGCTTTCTTT.